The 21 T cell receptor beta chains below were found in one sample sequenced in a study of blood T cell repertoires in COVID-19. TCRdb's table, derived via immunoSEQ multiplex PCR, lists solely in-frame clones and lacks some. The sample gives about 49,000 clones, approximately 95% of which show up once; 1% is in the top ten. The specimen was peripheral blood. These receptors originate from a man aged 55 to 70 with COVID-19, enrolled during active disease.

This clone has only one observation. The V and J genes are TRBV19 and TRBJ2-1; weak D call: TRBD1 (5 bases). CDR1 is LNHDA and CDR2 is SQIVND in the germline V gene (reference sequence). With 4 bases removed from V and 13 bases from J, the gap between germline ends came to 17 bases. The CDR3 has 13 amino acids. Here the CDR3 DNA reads TGTGCCAGTAGTAATATCCTCGGCAGGGAACAGTTCTTC. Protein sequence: CASSNILGREQFF.

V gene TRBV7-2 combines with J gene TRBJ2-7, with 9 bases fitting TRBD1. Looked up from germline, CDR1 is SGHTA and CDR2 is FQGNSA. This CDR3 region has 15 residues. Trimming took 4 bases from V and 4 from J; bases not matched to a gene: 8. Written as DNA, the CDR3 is TGTGCCAGCAGCTCGCAGGGACAGGGCCGGTACGAGCAGTACTTC. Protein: CASSSQGQGRYEQYF.

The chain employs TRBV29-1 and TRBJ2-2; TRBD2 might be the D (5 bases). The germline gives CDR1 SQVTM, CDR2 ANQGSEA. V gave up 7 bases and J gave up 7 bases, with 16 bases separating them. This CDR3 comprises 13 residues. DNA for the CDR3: TGCAGCGCGGAGAGGGTGATGGGCGGGGAGCTGTTTTTT. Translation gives CSAERVMGGELFF.

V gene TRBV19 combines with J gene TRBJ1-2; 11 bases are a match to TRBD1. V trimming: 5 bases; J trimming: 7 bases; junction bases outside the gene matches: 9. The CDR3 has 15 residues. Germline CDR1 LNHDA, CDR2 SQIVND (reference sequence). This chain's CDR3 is CASSSRTGGAFGYTF. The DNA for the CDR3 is TGTGCCAGTAGTTCGAGGACAGGGGGCGCGTTTGGCTACACCTTC.

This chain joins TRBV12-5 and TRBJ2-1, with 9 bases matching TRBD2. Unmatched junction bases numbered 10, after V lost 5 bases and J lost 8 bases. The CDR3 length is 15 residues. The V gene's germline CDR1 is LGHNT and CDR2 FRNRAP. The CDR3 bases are TGTGCTAGTGGTGCCGACGGGGGACTAGCCCATGAGCAGTTCTTC. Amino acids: CASGADGGLAHEQFF.

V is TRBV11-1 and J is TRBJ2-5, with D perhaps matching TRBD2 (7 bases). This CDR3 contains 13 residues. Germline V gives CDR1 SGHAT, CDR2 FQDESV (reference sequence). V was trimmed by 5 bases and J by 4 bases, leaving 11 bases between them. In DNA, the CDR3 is TGTGCCAGCAGCCGAGGGGGGGGAGAGACCCAGTACTTC. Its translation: CASSRGGGETQYF.

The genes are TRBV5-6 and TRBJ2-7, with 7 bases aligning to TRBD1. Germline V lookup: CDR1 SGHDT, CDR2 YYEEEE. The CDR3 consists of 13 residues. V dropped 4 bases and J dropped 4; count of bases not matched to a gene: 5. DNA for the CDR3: TGTGCCAGCAGCCGGGACAGACAATACGAGCAGTACTTC. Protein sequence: CASSRDRQYEQYF.

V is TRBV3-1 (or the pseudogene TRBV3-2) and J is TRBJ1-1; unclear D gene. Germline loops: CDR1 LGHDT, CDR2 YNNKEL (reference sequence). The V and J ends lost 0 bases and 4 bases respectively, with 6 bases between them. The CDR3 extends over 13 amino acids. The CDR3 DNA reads TGTGCCAGCAGCCAAGAGTCCGTCACTGAAGCTTTCTTT. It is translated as CASSQESVTEAFF.

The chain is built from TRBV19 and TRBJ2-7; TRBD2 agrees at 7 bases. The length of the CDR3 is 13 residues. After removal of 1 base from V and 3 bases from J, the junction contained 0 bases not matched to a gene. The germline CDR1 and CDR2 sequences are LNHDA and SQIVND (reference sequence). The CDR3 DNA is TGTGCCAGTAGTATAGGGGGGGGCTACGAGCAGTACTTC. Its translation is CASSIGGGYEQYF. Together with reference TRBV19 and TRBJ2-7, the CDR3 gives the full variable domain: DGGITQSPKYLFRKEGQNVTLSCEQNLNHDAMYWYRQDPGQGLRLIYYSQIVNDFQKGDIAEGYSVSREKKESFPLTVTSAQKNPTAFYLCASSIGGGYEQYFGPGTRLTVT.

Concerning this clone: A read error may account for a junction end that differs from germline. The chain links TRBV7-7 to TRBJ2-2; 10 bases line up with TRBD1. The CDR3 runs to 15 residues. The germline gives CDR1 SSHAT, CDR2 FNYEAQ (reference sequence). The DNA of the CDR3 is TGTGCTAGCAGCTTCGGGACAGGGGTATCCGGGGAGCTGTTTTTT. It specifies CASSFGTGVSGELFF.

CDR3 protein: CASSRTGLNQPQHF. CDR3 coding DNA: TGCGCCAGCAGTCGGACAGGCTTAAATCAGCCCCAGCATTTT. The chain links TRBV5-1 to TRBJ1-5, with TRBD1 matching 7 bases. The CDR3 length is 14 residues. The V gene end was trimmed by 5 bases and the J gene end by 4 bases; junction bases not matched to a gene: 6. Germline V gene sequence: CDR1 SGHRS, CDR2 YFSETQ.

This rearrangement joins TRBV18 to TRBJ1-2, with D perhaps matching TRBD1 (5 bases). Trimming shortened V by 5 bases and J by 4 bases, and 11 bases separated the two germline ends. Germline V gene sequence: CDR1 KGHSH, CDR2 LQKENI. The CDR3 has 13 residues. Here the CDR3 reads CASSIDSAYGYTF. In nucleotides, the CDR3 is TGTGCCAGCTCAATTGACAGCGCCTATGGCTACACCTTC.

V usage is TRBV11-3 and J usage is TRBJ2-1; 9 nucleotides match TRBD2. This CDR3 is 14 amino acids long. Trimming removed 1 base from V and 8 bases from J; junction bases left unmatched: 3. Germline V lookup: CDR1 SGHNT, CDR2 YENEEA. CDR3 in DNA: TGTGCCAGCAGCTTAGGCGGGGGGGTCGATGAGCAGTTCTTC. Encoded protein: CASSLGGGVDEQFF.

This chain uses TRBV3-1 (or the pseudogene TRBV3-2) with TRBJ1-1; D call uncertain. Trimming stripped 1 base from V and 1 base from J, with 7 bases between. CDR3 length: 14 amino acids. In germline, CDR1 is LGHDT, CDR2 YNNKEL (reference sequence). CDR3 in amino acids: CASSQVEGNTEAFF. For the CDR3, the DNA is TGTGCCAGCAGCCAAGTGGAGGGGAACACTGAAGCTTTCTTT.

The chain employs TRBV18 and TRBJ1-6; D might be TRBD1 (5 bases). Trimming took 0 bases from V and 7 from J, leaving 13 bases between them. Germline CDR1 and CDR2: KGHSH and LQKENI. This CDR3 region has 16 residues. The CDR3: CASSPPPGNTNSPLHF. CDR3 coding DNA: TGTGCCAGCTCACCACCCCCAGGGAATACCAATTCACCCCTCCACTTT.

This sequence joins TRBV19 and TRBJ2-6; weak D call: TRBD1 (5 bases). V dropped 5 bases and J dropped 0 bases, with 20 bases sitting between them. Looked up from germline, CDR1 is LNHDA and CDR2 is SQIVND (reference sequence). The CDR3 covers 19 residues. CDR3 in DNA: TGTGCCAGTAGTGCAATATTCAGGGTCACCAGCTCTGGGGCCAACGTCCTGACTTTC. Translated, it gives CASSAIFRVTSSGANVLTF.

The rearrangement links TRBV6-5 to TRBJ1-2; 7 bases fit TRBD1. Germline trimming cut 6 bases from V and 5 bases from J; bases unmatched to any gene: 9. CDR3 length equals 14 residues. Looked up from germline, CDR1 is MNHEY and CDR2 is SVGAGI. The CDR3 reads CASRNTGEWYGYTF. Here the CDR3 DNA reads TGTGCCAGCAGGAACACAGGGGAATGGTATGGCTACACCTTC.

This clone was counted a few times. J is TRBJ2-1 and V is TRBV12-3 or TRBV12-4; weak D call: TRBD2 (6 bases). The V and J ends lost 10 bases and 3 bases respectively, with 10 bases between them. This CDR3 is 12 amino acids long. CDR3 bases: TGTGCCACGACTAGACTCTACAATGAGCAGTTCTTC. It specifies CATTRLYNEQFF.

The CDR3 reads CASRLAPWADQPQHF. CDR3 in DNA: TGTGCAAGTCGCTTAGCCCCTTGGGCCGATCAGCCCCAGCATTTT. The V call is TRBV12-2, the J call TRBJ1-5; TRBD1 is the table's D call and was not checked against the DNA. TRBV12-2 is labeled a pseudogene. The CDR3 covers 15 residues.

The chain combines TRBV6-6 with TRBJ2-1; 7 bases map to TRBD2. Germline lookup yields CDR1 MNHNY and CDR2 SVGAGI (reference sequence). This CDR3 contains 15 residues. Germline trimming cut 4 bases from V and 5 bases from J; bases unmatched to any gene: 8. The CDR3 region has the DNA TGTGCCAGCAGTTCCGCGGAGGGAGGGCACAATGAGCAGTTCTTC. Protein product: CASSSAEGGHNEQFF.

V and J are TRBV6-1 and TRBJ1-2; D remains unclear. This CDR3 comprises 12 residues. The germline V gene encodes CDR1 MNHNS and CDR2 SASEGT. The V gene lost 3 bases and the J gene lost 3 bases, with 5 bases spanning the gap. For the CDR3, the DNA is TGTGCCAGCAGTGAGTTCGACTATGGCTACACCTTC. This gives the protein CASSEFDYGYTF.